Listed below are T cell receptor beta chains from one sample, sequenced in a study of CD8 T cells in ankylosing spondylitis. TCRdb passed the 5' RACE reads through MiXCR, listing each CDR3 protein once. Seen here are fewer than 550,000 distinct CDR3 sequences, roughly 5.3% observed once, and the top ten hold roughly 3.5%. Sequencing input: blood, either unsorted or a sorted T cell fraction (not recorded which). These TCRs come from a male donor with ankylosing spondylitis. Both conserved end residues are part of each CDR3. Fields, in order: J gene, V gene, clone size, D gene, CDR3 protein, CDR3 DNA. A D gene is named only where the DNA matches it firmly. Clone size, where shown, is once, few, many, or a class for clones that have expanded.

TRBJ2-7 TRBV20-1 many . CSARDAREQYF TGCAGTGCTAGAGATGCCCGGGAGCAGTACTTC
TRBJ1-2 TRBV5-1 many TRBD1 CASHPGQEIFNYGYTF TGCGCCAGCCATCCGGGACAGGAGATTTTTAACTATGGCTACACCTTC
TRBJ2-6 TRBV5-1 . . CASSLRARSGANVLTF TGCGCCAGCAGCTTGAGGGCCCGCTCTGGGGCCAACGTCCTGACTTTC
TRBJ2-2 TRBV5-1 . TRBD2 CASSLSVGLAPTGELFF TGCGCCAGCAGCCTATCAGTGGGACTAGCCCCCACCGGGGAGCTGTTTTTT
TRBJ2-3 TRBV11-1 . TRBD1 CASSVRDSVGSTDTQYF TGTGCCAGCAGCGTTAGGGACAGCGTGGGGAGCACAGATACGCAGTATTTT
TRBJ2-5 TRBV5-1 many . CASSPDPTRETQYF TGCGCCAGCAGCCCGGACCCGACCAGAGAGACCCAGTACTTC
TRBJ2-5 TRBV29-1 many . CSVEQLETQYF TGCAGCGTTGAACAGTTGGAGACCCAGTACTTC
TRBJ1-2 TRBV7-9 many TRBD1 CASSDGTGGGGYTF TGTGCCAGCAGCGATGGGACAGGAGGGGGTGGCTACACCTTC
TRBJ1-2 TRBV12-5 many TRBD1 CASGLGTGNFVF TGTGCTAGTGGTTTGGGGACAGGGAACTTCGTCTTC
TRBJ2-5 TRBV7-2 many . CASSFGQGILETQYF TGTGCCAGCAGCTTTGGCCAGGGGATTCTGGAGACCCAGTACTTC
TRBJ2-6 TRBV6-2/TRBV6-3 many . CASRRSSGANVLTF TGTGCCAGCAGGAGGAGCTCTGGGGCCAACGTCCTGACTTTC
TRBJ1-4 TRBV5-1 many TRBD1 CASSSGQGGEKLFF TGCGCCAGCAGCTCCGGACAGGGAGGGGAAAAACTGTTTTTT
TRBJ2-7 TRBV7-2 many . CASSLSGVIYEQYF TGTGCCAGCAGCCTAAGCGGAGTGATCTACGAGCAGTACTTC
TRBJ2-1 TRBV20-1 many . CSARRGGASDEQFF TGCAGTGCTAGGAGGGGGGGAGCGTCCGATGAGCAGTTCTTC
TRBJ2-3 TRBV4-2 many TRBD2 CASSQGLAGEDTQYF TGTGCCAGCAGCCAAGGACTAGCGGGAGAGGATACGCAGTATTTT
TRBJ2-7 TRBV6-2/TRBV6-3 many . CASRPLAVFSYEQYF TGTGCCAGCAGACCCTTAGCGGTTTTCTCCTACGAGCAGTACTTC
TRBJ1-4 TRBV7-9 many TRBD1 CASSWKGTGREKLFF TGTGCCAGCAGCTGGAAAGGGACAGGGAGAGAAAAACTGTTTTTT
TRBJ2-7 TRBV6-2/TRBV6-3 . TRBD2 CASTHRTSGDYEQYF TGTGCCAGCACTCACCGGACTAGCGGGGACTACGAGCAGTACTTC
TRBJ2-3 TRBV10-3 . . CATSDNLVGTDTQYF TGTGCCACCAGTGACAACCTAGTGGGGACAGATACGCAGTATTTT
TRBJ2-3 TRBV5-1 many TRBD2 CASSRGTSYTDTQYF TGCGCCAGCAGCCGAGGGACTAGTTACACAGATACGCAGTATTTT
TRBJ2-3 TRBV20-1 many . CSATETGYLTQYF TGCAGTGCTACCGAGACAGGCTATCTAACGCAGTATTTT
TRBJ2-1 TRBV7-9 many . CASSLSFFSGVEQFF TGTGCCAGCAGCTTGTCGTTCTTTAGTGGAGTAGAGCAGTTCTTC
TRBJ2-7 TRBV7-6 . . CASSLQEPYEQYF TGTGCCAGCAGCTTACAGGAGCCCTACGAGCAGTACTTC
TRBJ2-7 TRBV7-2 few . CASSLKGKYEQYF TGTGCCAGCAGCTTAAAGGGAAAATACGAGCAGTACTTC
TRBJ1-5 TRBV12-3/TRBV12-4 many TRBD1 CASSSTGTNQPQHF TGTGCCAGCAGCTCGACAGGGACAAATCAGCCCCAGCATTTT
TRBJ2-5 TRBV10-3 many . CAISDRAETQYF TGTGCCATCAGTGACCGCGCGGAGACCCAGTACTTC
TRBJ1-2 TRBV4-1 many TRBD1 CASSYRGLNYGYTF TGCGCCAGCAGTTATAGGGGGCTTAACTATGGCTACACCTTC
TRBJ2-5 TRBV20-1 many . CSVTRGRETQYF TGCAGTGTTACCAGGGGTCGAGAGACCCAGTACTTC
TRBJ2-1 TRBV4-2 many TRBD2 CASSHPSGLAGPPVSYNEQFF TGTGCCAGCAGCCACCCCTCGGGACTAGCGGGACCTCCTGTCTCCTACAATGAGCAGTTCTTC
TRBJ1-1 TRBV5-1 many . CASSYTGFGTEAFF TGCGCCAGCAGCTATACAGGGTTCGGCACTGAAGCTTTCTTT
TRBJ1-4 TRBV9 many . CASSSLRDGGKLFF TGTGCCAGCAGCTCACTCAGGGACGGTGGAAAACTGTTTTTT
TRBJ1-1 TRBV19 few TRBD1 CASSPWDRVIGTEAFF TGTGCCAGTAGTCCCTGGGACAGGGTGATCGGCACTGAAGCTTTCTTT
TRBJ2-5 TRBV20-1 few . CSARDPSQETQYF TGCAGTGCTAGAGATCCCAGTCAAGAGACCCAGTACTTC
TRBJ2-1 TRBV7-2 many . CASSLGTEQFF TGTGCCAGCAGCTTAGGGACAGAGCAGTTCTTC
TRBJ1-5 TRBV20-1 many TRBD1 CSAGAGTGPQPQHF TGCAGTGCTGGGGCCGGGACAGGGCCTCAGCCCCAGCATTTT
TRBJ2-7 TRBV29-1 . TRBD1 CSVWGTGESYEQYF TGCAGCGTTTGGGGGACAGGGGAATCCTACGAGCAGTACTTC
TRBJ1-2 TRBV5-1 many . CASSPSWAAYGYTF TGCGCCAGCAGCCCTTCTTGGGCGGCCTATGGCTACACCTTC
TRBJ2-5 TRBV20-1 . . CSARDERLETQYF TGCAGTGCTAGAGATGAGAGATTAGAGACCCAGTACTTC
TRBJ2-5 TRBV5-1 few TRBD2 CASSSSSGGGEQETQYF TGCGCCAGCAGCTCCTCCTCTGGGGGGGGGGAACAAGAGACCCAGTACTTC
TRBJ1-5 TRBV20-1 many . CSATEARASNQPQHF TGCAGTGCGACCGAGGCCCGGGCGAGCAATCAGCCCCAGCATTTT
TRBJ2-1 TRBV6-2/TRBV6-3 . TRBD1 CASSYSRGQVGFLRHNEQFF TGTGCCAGCAGTTACTCGAGGGGACAGGTAGGGTTCCTTCGCCACAATGAGCAGTTCTTC
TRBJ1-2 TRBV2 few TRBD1 CASTRGGRGNSYGYTF TGTGCCAGCACTCGCGGCGGCAGGGGGAATAGTTATGGCTACACCTTC
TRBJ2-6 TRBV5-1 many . CASSLEYSGANVLTF TGCGCCAGCAGCTTGGAATATTCTGGGGCCAACGTCCTGACTTTC
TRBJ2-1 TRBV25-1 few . CASRRHYNEQFF TGTGCCAGCCGCCGGCACTACAATGAGCAGTTCTTC
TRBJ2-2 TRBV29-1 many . CSVSAYTGELFF TGCAGCGTCAGTGCGTACACCGGGGAGCTGTTTTTT
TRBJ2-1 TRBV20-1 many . CSARSRWGNEQFF TGCAGTGCTAGATCCAGGTGGGGCAATGAGCAGTTCTTC
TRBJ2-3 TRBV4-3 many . CASSQEQGPGTQYF TGCGCCAGCAGCCAAGAGCAGGGGCCGGGTACGCAGTATTTT
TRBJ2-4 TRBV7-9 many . CASSLSGNKNIQYF TGTGCCAGCAGCTTATCTGGGAACAAAAACATTCAGTACTTC
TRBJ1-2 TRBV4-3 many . CASSQARLGYGYTF TGCGCCAGCAGCCAAGCCAGGCTGGGGTATGGCTACACCTTC
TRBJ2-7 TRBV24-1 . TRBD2 CATSDSPGRDLDEQYF TGTGCCACCAGTGATTCGCCAGGGAGGGACCTCGACGAGCAGTACTTC